The sequence of this TCR beta chain was determined in a study of cytomegalovirus exposure and HLA in healthy donors. Study results and caveats: Fewer than 20,000 TCR beta sequences were associated with HLA alleles at 0.05 false discovery rate in a later analysis. What a later analysis reportedly showed was that an Asian-associated ancestry cluster had fewer N-insertions than the approximately 700-donor mean.

Note on this clone: Its matching antigen is unknown.

The ends lost 6 bases at V and 5 bases at J; junction bases unmatched: 6. This CDR3 has 15 amino acids. Germline loops: CDR1 MNHEY, CDR2 SVGAGI. This PCR relied on a set of 60 Vbeta primers and 13 Jbeta primers. How the authors handled the data: In a later analysis, the count reached 82 million or so unique TCR beta chains, with about 9.9 million shared. Produced via immunoSEQ multiplex PCR; TCRdb's table is partial and in-frame only. The V and J calls and clone size are taken from that table; D and trimming were inferred from the DNA. The repertoire holds roughly 200,000 clones, with approximately 70% as singletons.

Sequenced: PBMCs. The source is a young woman in good health and CMV-seronegative. This chain links TRBV6-5 with TRBJ1-4, with 10 bases matching TRBD1. CDR3 DNA sequence: TGTGCCAGCAGGTCGACAGGGGGCGGAAATGAAAAACTGTTTTTT. Translated, it gives CASRSTGGGNEKLFF.